The clone carrying this TCR beta chain showed up just once. This sample is drawn from a study of shared clonotypes between healthy human individuals. Produced via immunoSEQ multiplex PCR; TCRdb's table is partial and in-frame only. The sample contains over a million clones, roughly 95% of which appear only once. J was trimmed by 9 bases and V by 6 bases; bases with no gene match: 11. The CDR3 has 13 amino acids. CDR1 and CDR2 (germline): LNHDA, SQIVND (reference sequence). This clonotype was sampled from a man aged 25-40 years in good health. Sequenced material: naive CD4+ T cells sorted from blood. The subset here: CD45RA+ positively selected. The chain joins TRBV19 to TRBJ2-7; TRBD1 matches 7 bases. CDR3 sequence (DNA): TGTGCCAGTAGAGATCGGGACAGAGACCGGCAGTACTTC. Protein product: CASRDRDRDRQYF.